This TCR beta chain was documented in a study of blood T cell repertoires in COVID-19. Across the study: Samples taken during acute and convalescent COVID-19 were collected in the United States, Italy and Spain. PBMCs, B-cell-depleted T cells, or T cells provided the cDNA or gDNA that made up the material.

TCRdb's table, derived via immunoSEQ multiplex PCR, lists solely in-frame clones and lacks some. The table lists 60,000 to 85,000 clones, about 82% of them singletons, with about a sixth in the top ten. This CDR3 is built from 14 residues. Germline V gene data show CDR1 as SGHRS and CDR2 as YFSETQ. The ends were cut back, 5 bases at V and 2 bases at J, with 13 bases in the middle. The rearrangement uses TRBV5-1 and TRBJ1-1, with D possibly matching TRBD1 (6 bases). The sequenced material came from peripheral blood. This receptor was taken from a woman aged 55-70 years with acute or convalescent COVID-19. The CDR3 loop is CASRSRTENTEAFF. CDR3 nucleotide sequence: TGCGCCAGCAGATCCCGGACAGAAAACACTGAAGCTTTCTTT.